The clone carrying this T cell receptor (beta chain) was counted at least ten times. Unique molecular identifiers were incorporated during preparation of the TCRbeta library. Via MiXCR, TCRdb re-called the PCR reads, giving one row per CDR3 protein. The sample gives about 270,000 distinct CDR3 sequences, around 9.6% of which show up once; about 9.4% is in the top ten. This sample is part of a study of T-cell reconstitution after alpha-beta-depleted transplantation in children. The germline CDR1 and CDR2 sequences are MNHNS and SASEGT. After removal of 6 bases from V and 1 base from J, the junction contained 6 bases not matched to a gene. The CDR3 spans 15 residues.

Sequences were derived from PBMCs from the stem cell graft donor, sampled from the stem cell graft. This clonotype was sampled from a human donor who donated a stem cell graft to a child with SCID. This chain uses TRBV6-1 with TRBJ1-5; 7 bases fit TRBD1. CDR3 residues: CASSPTGVSNQPQHF. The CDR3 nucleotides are TGTGCCAGCAGCCCCACAGGGGTGAGCAATCAGCCCCAGCATTTT.